These 7 T cell receptor beta chains originate from one sample sequenced in a study of post-analysis software for immune sequencing data. For these receptors, no antigen is known. Study-wide results and limits: Higher frequency in patients than in controls was seen for roughly five TRBV segments, with TRBV5-6, TRBV5-1 and TRBV20-1 among them.

Sequencing libraries made from TCR beta cDNA carried unique molecular identifiers. In TCRdb, the PCR reads were re-called with MiXCR into one record per CDR3 protein. The sample has 820,000 or so distinct CDR3 sequences, about 50% seen once. Sequences were obtained from blood. The receptors stem from a girl between 10 and 17 years old with multiple sclerosis.

The chain is built from TRBV7-3 and TRBJ2-1; 7 bases are a match to TRBD2. CDR3 size: 15 residues. From germline, CDR1 is SGHTA and CDR2 FQGTGA. The junction had 16 bases not matched to a gene; V was cut back by 8 bases and J by 9 bases. CDR3 nucleotide sequence: TGTGCCAGCGCAGCGGGAAGTCTCGCCGCGGGTGAGCAGTTCTTC. This translates into CASAAGSLAAGEQFF. Using reference TRBV7-3 and TRBJ2-1 for the parts outside the CDR3, the full variable domain is GAGVSQTPSNKVTEKGKYVELRCDPISGHTALYWYRQSLGQGPEFLIYFQGTGAADDSGLPNDRFFAVRPEGSVSTLKIQRTERGDSAVYLCASAAGSLAAGEQFFGPGTRLTVL.

This clonotype turned up a few times. The chain uses TRBV15 and TRBJ1-1, with 8 bases fitting TRBD1. The V gene's germline CDR1 is LNHNV and CDR2 YYDKDF (reference sequence). The V and J ends lost 5 bases and 4 bases, in that order; junction bases with no gene match: 12. The length of the CDR3 is 16 residues. DNA of the CDR3: TGTGCCACCAGCTTGGACAGGGTGGGTACGGCCACTGAAGCTTTCTTT. Its protein product is CATSLDRVGTATEAFF.

V is TRBV6-1 and J is TRBJ2-5; 9 positions agree with TRBD2. The CDR3 has 12 residues. The trim removed 8 bases at V and 4 bases at J, leaving 2 bases unmatched. Germline CDR1 is MNHNS and CDR2 is SASEGT. In DNA form, the CDR3 reads TGTGCCAGCGAGACTAGCGGAGAGACCCAGTACTTC. This translates into CASETSGETQYF.

For this clonotype: One end of the junction fails to match germline, which may point to a read error. This chain joins TRBV28 and TRBJ2-5, with D maybe TRBD2 (5 bases). The germline V gene has CDR1 MDHEN and CDR2 SYDVKM. CDR3 length equals 14 residues. CDR3 residues: CTSSLSGYQETQYF. The CDR3 nucleotides read TGTACCAGCAGTTTGTCGGGATACCAGGAGACCCAGTACTTC.

The chain is built from TRBV29-1 and TRBJ2-1; possibly TRBD1 or TRBD2 for D (5 bases each). In germline, CDR1 is SQVTM, CDR2 ANQGSEA. This CDR3 is 18 amino acids long. Trimming left V 0 bases short and J 8 bases short, with 26 bases between. The CDR3 spells CSVEEGRGMDGNYDEQFF. The CDR3 DNA reads TGCAGCGTTGAAGAGGGGCGAGGGATGGACGGGAATTACGATGAGCAGTTCTTC.

This chain connects TRBV6-1 to TRBJ2-4, with 7 bases lining up with TRBD1. Germline trimming cut 6 bases from V and 7 bases from J; bases unmatched to any gene: 18. The germline gives CDR1 MNHNS, CDR2 SASEGT. The CDR3 extends over 17 amino acids. The CDR3 loop is CASRPGKGQGVGNIQYF. CDR3 in DNA: TGTGCCAGCAGACCGGGGAAAGGGCAGGGGGTTGGGAACATTCAGTACTTC.

The chain links TRBV18 to TRBJ2-1; no reliable D call. The J call is in doubt because the DNA end fits TRBJ2-7 better. Germline CDR1 reads KGHSH; CDR2 reads LQKENI. The CDR3 spans 12 residues. The CDR3 protein is CASSPQVREQYF. CDR3 nucleotides: TGTGCCAGCTCACCACAGGTTCGCGAGCAGTACTTC.